Given below is one T cell receptor (beta chain) in context. Its antigen is not identified. This record belongs to a study of T cell responses to AZD1222 COVID-19 vaccine. The study, taken as a whole, reports: The span of vaccine-associated CD4 TCRs extended across spike, with dominance at 160-218 and 743-854. There were mostly white British donors and more females than males, and clonal diversity was possibly underestimated. Baseline testing showed seropositivity in only a handful of AZD1222 recipients. A rise in Spike-specific TCR breadth and depth followed two AZD1222 doses.

The protocol was immunoSEQ multiplex PCR, while the TCRdb copy is restricted to in-frame clones and leaves out a portion. The sample carries 33,000 or so clones, 85% to 90% recorded once. V gave up 2 bases and J gave up 11 bases, with 6 bases separating them. Germline values: CDR1 MNHEY, CDR2 SVGEGT. The CDR3 has 11 amino acids. This clonotype originated in an adult who received the AZD1222 COVID-19 vaccine. This sequence joins TRBV6-2 or TRBV6-3 and TRBJ1-4; D is uncertain. This specimen was peripheral blood, taken 28 days after the second AZD1222 dose. The CDR3 nucleotides are TGTGCCAGCAGTTACGCGGAGAAACTGTTTTTT. This encodes CASSYAEKLFF.